The present T cell receptor beta chain was sequenced within a study of molecular identifiers for immune sequencing clone quantification. The authors built bulk TCR libraries by previously described methods with listed TCR primers. TCRdb reprocessed the PCR reads via MiXCR and lists one record per CDR3 protein. The data contain under 350,000 distinct CDR3 sequences, 24% of them singletons. The table lists this clonotype with many counts. CD8+CD4-CCR7+CD45RA+ cells were sorted as naive CD8 T cells. In germline, CDR1 is SGHRS, CDR2 YFSETQ. Trimming shortened V by 4 bases and J by 3 bases, and 16 bases separated the two germline ends. The CDR3 has 15 amino acids.

Sequenced: naive CD8+ T cells from blood, with Jurkat cell RNA spiked in. The sample's subset: FACS-sorted CD8+CD4-CCR7+CD45RA+ naive T cells. The chain carries TRBV5-1 and TRBJ2-5; TRBD2 is a possible D gene (6 bases). The clonotype originates from a human donor in good health. Some libraries in this study had Jurkat cell RNA spiked in. In nucleotides, the CDR3 is TGCGCCAGCAGCCCCCTCCCGGGGGAGGAAGAGACCCAGTACTTC. It codes for CASSPLPGEEETQYF.